This T cell receptor beta chain appears in the sequencing data of a study of STAT5B mutations in CD4+ large granular lymphocyte leukemia. CDR3 length: 15 amino acids. Trimming cost V 8 bases and J 0 bases; bases outside gene matches: 6. Germline V lookup: CDR1 SNHLY, CDR2 FYNNEI. TCRdb's copy holds only in-frame clones and misses some; the assay was immunoSEQ multiplex PCR. The repertoire includes tens of thousands of clones, about 80% of them detected once, and about 0.34% sits in the top ten. The origin of this receptor is a human donor in good health. The sequencing sample was made of CD4+ T cells from blood buffy coats. The genes are TRBV2 and TRBJ1-5; 8 positions agree with TRBD1. The CDR3 is CASGGTGVSNQPQHF. CDR3 DNA sequence: TGTGCCAGCGGCGGGACAGGCGTTAGCAATCAGCCCCAGCATTTT.